The 9 T cell receptor beta chains listed next were all sequenced from one sample in a study of blood T cell repertoires in COVID-19. The assay was immunoSEQ multiplex PCR, and TCRdb's table has in-frame clones only and misses some. The repertoire holds roughly 200,000 clones, with about 83% as singletons. What was sequenced was peripheral blood. The receptors derive from a woman between 18 and 29 years old who had recovered from COVID-19.

The table lists this clone with a few counts. The chain uses TRBV3-1 (or the pseudogene TRBV3-2) and TRBJ2-7; 8 bases are a match to TRBD1. J was trimmed by 0 bases and V by 3 bases; bases with no gene match: 1. Germline V lookup: CDR1 LGHDT, CDR2 YNNKEL (reference sequence). The CDR3 has 14 amino acids. The CDR3 spells CASSHGTGSYEQYV. The CDR3 bases are TGTGCCAGCAGCCATGGGACAGGCTCCTACGAGCAGTACGTC.

This clone was seen a single time. The chain joins TRBV10-3 to TRBJ1-1, with a tentative D call TRBD1 (5 bases). The CDR3 consists of 13 residues. Trimming shortened V by 7 bases and J by 5 bases, and 14 bases separated the two germline ends. CDR1 ENHRY and CDR2 SYGVKD come from the germline V gene. The CDR3, as DNA: TGTGCCATCATGGCTACCGGGGGGACTGAAGCTTTCTTT. This encodes CAIMATGGTEAFF.

The V gene is TRBV3-1 (or the pseudogene TRBV3-2), the J gene TRBJ2-1, with 10 nucleotides matching TRBD2. Per germline, CDR1 LGHDT and CDR2 YNNKEL (reference sequence). The J segment lost 6 bases and the V segment lost 1 base, leaving 6 bases of the junction unmatched. This CDR3 spans 16 amino acids. The CDR3 nucleotides read TGTGCCAGCAGCCAAGTCGTCCCTAGCGGGAGCAATGAGCAGTTCTTC. This sequence encodes CASSQVVPSGSNEQFF.

The chain carries TRBV9 and TRBJ1-1, with a weak D call TRBD1 (6 bases). The CDR3 sequence is 15 residues long. Trimming cost V 0 bases and J 2 bases, with 11 bases left between them. Germline V gene lookup returns CDR1 SGDLS and CDR2 YYNGEE. CDR3 DNA sequence: TGTGCCAGCAGCGTAGGGGGACATAGAAACACTGAAGCTTTCTTT. It codes for CASSVGGHRNTEAFF.

This clone turned up a few times. V is TRBV7-9 and J is TRBJ2-1, with 7 bases identical to TRBD2. V trimming: 8 bases; J trimming: 4 bases; junction bases outside the gene matches: 8. The CDR3 has 14 amino acids. From germline, CDR1 is SEHNR and CDR2 FQNEAQ (reference sequence). Here the CDR3 DNA reads TGTGCCAGCGAAACGGGGCGGGAGTACAATGAGCAGTTCTTC. Protein sequence: CASETGREYNEQFF.

The J gene is TRBJ1-4, the V gene TRBV27; TRBD1 matches 9 bases. This CDR3 is built from 15 residues. Germline CDR1 MNHEY, CDR2 SMNVEV (reference sequence). Trimming cost V 5 bases and J 7 bases; bases outside gene matches: 8. The CDR3 here is CASSGPGTGFEKLFF. The CDR3, as DNA: TGTGCCAGCAGTGGACCCGGGACAGGGTTTGAAAAACTGTTTTTT.

This chain uses TRBV7-2 with TRBJ1-1, with a weak D call TRBD1 (6 bases). Germline V CDR1 and CDR2: SGHTA, FQGNSA. CDR3 length equals 14 residues. The ends were cut back, 6 bases at V and 3 bases at J, with 14 bases in the middle. This chain's CDR3 is CASSYRVTYTEAFF. In DNA, the CDR3 is TGTGCCAGCAGTTACAGGGTGACCTACACTGAAGCTTTCTTT.

The chain employs TRBV9 and TRBJ2-5, with unresolved D. This CDR3 contains 16 residues. CDR1 is SGDLS and CDR2 is YYNGEE in the germline V gene. Trimming removed 0 bases at V and 1 base at J, with 13 bases between. CDR3: CASSVASAPGQETQYF. The CDR3 region has the DNA TGTGCCAGCAGCGTAGCCTCGGCCCCGGGCCAAGAGACCCAGTACTTC.

The V and J genes are TRBV3-1 (or the pseudogene TRBV3-2) and TRBJ2-1; 12 bases line up with TRBD2. V lost 6 bases to trimming and J lost 9 bases; unmatched junction nucleotides: 9. There are 15 residues in the CDR3. Germline lookup yields CDR1 LGHDT and CDR2 YNNKEL (reference sequence). The CDR3 DNA sequence: TGTGCCAGCAGTCCGACTAGCGGGAGTATCGGTGAGCAGTTCTTC. It translates to CASSPTSGSIGEQFF.